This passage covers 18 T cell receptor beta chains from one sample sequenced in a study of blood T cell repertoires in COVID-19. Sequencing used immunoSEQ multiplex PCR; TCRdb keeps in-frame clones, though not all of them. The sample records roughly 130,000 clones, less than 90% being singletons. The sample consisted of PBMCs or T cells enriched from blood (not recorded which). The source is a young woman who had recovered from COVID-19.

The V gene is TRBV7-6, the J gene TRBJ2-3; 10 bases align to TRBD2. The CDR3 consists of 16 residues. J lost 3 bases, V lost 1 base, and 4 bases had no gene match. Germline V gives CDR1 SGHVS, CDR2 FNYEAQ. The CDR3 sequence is CASSLEGSGRTDTQYF. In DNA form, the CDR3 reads TGTGCCAGCAGCTTAGAGGGTAGCGGGAGGACAGATACGCAGTATTTT.

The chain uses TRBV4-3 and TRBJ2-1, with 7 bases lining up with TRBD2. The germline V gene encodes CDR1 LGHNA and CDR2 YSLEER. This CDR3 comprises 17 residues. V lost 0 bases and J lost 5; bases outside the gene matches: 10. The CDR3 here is CASSQDEGGPLHNEQFF. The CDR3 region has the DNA TGCGCCAGCAGCCAAGATGAGGGAGGGCCGTTACACAATGAGCAGTTCTTC.

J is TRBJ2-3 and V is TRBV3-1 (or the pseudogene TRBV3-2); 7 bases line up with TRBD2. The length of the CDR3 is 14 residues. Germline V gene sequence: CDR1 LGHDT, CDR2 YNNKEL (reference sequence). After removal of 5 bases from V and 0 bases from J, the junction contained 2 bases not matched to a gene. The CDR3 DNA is TGTGCCAGCAGCGCTAGCGGTAGCACAGATACGCAGTATTTT. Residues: CASSASGSTDTQYF.

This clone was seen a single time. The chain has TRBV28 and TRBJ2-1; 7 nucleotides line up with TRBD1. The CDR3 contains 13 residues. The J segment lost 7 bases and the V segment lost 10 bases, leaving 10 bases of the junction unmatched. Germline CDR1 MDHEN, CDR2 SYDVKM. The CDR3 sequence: CATLPETGNEQFF. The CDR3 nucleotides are TGTGCCACCCTACCAGAGACAGGGAATGAGCAGTTCTTC.

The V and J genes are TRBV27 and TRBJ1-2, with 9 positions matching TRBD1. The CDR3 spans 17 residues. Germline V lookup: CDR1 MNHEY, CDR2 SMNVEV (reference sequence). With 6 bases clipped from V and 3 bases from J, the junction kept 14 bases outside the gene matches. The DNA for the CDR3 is TGTGCCAGCAGCCAAACTCGCCTGACAGGGGGGGACTATGGCTACACCTTC. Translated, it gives CASSQTRLTGGDYGYTF.

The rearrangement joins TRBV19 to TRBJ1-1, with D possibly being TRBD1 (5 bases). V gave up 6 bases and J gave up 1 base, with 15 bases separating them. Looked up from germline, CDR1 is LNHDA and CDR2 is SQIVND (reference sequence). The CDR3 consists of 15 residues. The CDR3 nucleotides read TGTGCCAGTAGCTCTTGGGAGGGGAAGAACACTGAAGCTTTCTTT. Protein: CASSSWEGKNTEAFF.

The CDR3 bases are TGTGCCAGCAGCTTCACTAGCGGCACCTACAATGAGCAGTTCTTC. This gives the protein CASSFTSGTYNEQFF. V gene TRBV7-2 combines with J gene TRBJ2-1; TRBD2 matches 8 bases. Trimming cost V 3 bases and J 2 bases; bases outside gene matches: 3. CDR3 length: 15 amino acids. From germline, CDR1 is SGHTA and CDR2 FQGNSA.

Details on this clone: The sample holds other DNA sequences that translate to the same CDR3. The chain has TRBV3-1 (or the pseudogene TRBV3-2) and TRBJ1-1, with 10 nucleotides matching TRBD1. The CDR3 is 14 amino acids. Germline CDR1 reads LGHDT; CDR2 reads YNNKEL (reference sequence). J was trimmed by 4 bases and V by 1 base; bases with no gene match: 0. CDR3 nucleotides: TGTGCCAGCAGCCAAGGGACAGGGGGCACTGAAGCTTTCTTT. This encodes CASSQGTGGTEAFF.

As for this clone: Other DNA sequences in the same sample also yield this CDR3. CDR3 in amino acids: CASSIGGGYGYTF. CDR3 DNA: TGTGCCAGTAGTATCGGGGGAGGTTATGGCTACACCTTC. This chain connects TRBV19 to TRBJ1-2; tentative D call: TRBD1 (5 bases). CDR3 length: 13 residues. Trimming pared 3 bases from V and 5 bases from J, leaving 10 bases between. CDR1 is LNHDA, CDR2 SQIVND, per germline (reference sequence). Complete variable domain (other parts from reference TRBV19 and TRBJ1-2): DGGITQSPKYLFRKEGQNVTLSCEQNLNHDAMYWYRQDPGQGLRLIYYSQIVNDFQKGDIAEGYSVSREKKESFPLTVTSAQKNPTAFYLCASSIGGGYGYTFGSGTRLTVV.

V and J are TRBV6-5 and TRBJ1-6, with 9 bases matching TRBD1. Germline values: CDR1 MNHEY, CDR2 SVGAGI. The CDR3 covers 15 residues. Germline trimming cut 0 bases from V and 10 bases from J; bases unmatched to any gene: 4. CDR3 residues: CASSYSSGQGSPLHF. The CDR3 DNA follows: TGTGCCAGCAGTTACTCCTCGGGACAGGGATCACCCCTCCACTTT.

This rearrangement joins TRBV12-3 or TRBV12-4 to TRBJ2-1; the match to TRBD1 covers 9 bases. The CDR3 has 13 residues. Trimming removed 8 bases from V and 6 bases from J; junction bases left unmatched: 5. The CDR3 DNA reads TGTGCCAGCTGCATGACAGGGGGCAATGAGCAGTTCTTC. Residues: CASCMTGGNEQFF.

The DNA for the CDR3 is TGTGCCAGCAGCGAGGACAGGGTTTATGGCTACACCTTC. Translating it yields CASSEDRVYGYTF. The chain has TRBV6-5 and TRBJ1-2; TRBD1 matches 8 bases. Unmatched junction bases numbered 5, after V lost 6 bases and J lost 5 bases. The germline CDR1 and CDR2 sequences are MNHEY and SVGAGI. CDR3 length: 13 residues.

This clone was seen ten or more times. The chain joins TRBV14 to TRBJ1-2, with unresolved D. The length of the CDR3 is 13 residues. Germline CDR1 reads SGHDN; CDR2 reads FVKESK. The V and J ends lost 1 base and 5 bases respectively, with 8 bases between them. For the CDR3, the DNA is TGTGCCAGCAGCCAAGTTGCTGCGTATGGCTACACCTTC. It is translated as CASSQVAAYGYTF.

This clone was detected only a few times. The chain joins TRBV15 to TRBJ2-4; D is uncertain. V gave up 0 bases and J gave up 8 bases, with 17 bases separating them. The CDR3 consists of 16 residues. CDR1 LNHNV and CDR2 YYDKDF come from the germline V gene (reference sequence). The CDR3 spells CATSRDFGHGIDIQYF. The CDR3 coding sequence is TGTGCCACCAGCAGAGATTTTGGGCATGGCATTGACATTCAGTACTTC.

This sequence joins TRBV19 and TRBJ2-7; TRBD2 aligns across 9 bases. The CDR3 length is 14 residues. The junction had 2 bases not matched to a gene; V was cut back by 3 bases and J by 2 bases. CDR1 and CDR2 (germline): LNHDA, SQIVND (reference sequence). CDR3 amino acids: CASSIQREAYEQYF. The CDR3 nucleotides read TGTGCCAGTAGTATTCAGCGGGAGGCCTACGAGCAGTACTTC.

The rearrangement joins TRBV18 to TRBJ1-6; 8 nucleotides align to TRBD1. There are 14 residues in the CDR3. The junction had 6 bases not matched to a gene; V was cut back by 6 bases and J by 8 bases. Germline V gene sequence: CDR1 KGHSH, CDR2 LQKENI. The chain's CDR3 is CASSEDRVDSPLHF. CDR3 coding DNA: TGTGCCAGCTCGGAGGACAGGGTTGATTCACCCCTCCACTTT.

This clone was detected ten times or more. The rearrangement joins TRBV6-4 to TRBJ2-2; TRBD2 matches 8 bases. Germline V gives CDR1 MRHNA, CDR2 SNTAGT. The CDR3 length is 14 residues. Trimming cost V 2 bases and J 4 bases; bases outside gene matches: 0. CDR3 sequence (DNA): TGTGCCAGCAGTGACGGACTAGCCACCGGGGAGCTGTTTTTT. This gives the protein CASSDGLATGELFF.

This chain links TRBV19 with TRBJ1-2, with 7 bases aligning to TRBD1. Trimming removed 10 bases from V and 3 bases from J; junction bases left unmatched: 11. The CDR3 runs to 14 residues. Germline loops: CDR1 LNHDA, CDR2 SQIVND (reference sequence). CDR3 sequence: CATSVHRGDYGYTF. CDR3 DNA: TGTGCCACCAGCGTCCACAGGGGAGACTATGGCTACACCTTC.